This TCR beta chain was recovered during a study of T cell changes during pregnancy in multiple sclerosis. CDR1 is SNHLY and CDR2 is FYNNEI in the germline V gene. This CDR3 spans 13 amino acids. Trimming took off 6 bases at V and 0 bases at J, with 9 bases between the two ends. Repertoires were generated with immunoSEQ multiplex PCR, while TCRdb's copy carries only in-frame clones and drops some. The sample yields about 70,000 clones, around nine tenths seen once. The source of this sequence is a female donor in good health, enrolled as a control in a pregnancy study. The chain is built from TRBV2 and TRBJ2-7; a weak D match, TRBD1 (6 bases). Sequenced here: peripheral blood, sampled in the second trimester of pregnancy. The CDR3 DNA reads as TGTGCCAGCAGCTACAGGGCCTCCTACGAGCAGTACTTC. It is translated as CASSYRASYEQYF. The full variable domain, in which reference TRBV2 and TRBJ2-7 provide the parts outside the CDR3, is EPEVTQTPSHQVTQMGQEVILRCVPISNHLYFYWYRQILGQKVEFLVSFYNNEISEKSEIFDDQFSVERPDGSNFTLKIRSTKLEDSAMYFCASSYRASYEQYFGPGTRLTVT.